The present T cell receptor (beta chain) was sequenced within a study of patients and donors after allogeneic stem cell transplantation. V was cut by 1 base and J by 0 bases, with 7 bases left in between. In germline, CDR1 is LGHNA, CDR2 YNFKEQ. This CDR3 spans 14 amino acids. A few counts support this clonotype. TCRdb ran MiXCR on the RT-PCR reads and lists one entry per CDR3 protein. The sample holds about 960,000 distinct CDR3 sequences, about a sixth seen once. This sequence joins TRBV4-2 and TRBJ2-7; the D is unclear. This receptor was obtained from a human donor who was either an allogeneic HSCT recipient or a stem cell or donor lymphocyte infusion donor (not recorded which). It is not recorded whose cells these are; they may come from a transplant donor. The sequenced sample was blood, either unsorted or a sorted T cell fraction (not recorded which). This CDR3 reads CASSQVVGSYEQYF. CDR3 nucleotide sequence: TGTGCCAGCAGCCAAGTAGTCGGCTCCTACGAGCAGTACTTC.